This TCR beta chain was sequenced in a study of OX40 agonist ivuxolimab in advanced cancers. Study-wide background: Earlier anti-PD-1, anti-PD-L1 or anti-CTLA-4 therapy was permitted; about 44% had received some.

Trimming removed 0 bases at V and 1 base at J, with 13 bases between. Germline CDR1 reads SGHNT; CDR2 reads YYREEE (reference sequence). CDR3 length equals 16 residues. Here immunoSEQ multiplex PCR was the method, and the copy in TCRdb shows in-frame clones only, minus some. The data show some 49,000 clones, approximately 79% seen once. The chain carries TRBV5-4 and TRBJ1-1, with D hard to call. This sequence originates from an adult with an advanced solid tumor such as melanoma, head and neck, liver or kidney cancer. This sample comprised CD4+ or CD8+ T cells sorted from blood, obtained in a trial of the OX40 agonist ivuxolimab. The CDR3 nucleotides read TGTGCCAGCAGCTTGGTAGTTGGAGCCCAGAACACTGAAGCTTTCTTT. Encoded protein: CASSLVVGAQNTEAFF.